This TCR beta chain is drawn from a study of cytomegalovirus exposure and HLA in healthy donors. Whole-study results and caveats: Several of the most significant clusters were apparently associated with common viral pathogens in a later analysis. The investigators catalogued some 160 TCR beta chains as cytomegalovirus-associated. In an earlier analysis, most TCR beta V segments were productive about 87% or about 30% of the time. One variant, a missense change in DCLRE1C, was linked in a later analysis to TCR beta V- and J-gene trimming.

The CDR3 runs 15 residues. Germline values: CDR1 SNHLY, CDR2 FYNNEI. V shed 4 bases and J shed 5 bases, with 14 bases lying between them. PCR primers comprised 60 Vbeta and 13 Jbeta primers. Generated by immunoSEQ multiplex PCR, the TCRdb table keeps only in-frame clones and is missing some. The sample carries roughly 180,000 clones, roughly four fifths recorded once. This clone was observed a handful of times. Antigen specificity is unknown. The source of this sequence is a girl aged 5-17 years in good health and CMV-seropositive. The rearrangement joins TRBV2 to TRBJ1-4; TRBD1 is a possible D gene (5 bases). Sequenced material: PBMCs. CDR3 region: CASSVFGGRNEKLFF. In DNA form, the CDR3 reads TGTGCCAGCAGTGTATTCGGGGGACGGAATGAAAAACTGTTTTTT.